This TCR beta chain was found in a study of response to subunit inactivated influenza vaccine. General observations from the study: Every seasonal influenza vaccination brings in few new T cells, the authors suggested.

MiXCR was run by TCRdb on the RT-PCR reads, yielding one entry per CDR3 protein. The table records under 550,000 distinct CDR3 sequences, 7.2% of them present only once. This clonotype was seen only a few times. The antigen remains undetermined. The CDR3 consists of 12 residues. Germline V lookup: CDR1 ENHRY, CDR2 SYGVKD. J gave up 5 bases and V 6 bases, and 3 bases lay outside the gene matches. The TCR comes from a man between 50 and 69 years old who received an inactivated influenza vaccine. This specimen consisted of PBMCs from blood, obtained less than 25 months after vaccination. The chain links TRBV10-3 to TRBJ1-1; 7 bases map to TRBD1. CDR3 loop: CAIRGQDTEAFF. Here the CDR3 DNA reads TGTGCCATCAGAGGACAGGATACTGAAGCTTTCTTT.